Below, 26 T cell receptor beta chains from the same sample are listed, as sequenced in a study of cytomegalovirus exposure and HLA in healthy donors (dated by TCRdb to the late 2010s). Receptor amplification or capture employed the immunoSEQ multiplex PCR assay. A mixture of 60 forward primers for TCR Vbeta segments and 13 reverse primers for TCR Jbeta segments was used in the multiplex PCR. TCRdb retrieved this table from immuneACCESS and kept in-frame rearrangements only. Not all clones are present; in checked studies, unresolved V genes account for under half, and no reason is known for the remainder. The sample table lists 120,000 to 150,000 clones, 65% to 80% of them with a count of one. 1.5% to 2% of the sample goes to the ten largest clones. Material: PBMCs. Source of these receptors: a woman in her 30s in good health and CMV-seronegative.

The chain links TRBV5-4 to TRBJ1-4, with D uncertain. Trimming left V 3 bases short and J 7 bases short, with 16 bases between. The CDR3 runs 15 residues. Germline loops: CDR1 SGHNT, CDR2 YYREEE (reference sequence). This chain's CDR3 is CASSSGVVDREKLFF. For the CDR3, the DNA is TGTGCCAGCAGCTCCGGGGTTGTGGACCGTGAAAAACTGTTTTTT.

V and J are TRBV19 and TRBJ2-5; 8 bases align to TRBD1. This CDR3 comprises 13 residues. V dropped 3 bases and J dropped 5; count of bases not matched to a gene: 2. The V gene's germline CDR1 is LNHDA and CDR2 SQIVND (reference sequence). This CDR3 is CASSIRTGETQYF. CDR3 DNA: TGTGCCAGTAGTATCAGGACAGGGGAGACCCAGTACTTC.

This chain links TRBV28 with TRBJ2-3; D uncertain. Trimming took 6 bases from V and 5 from J, leaving 18 bases between them. Germline V gene lookup returns CDR1 MDHEN and CDR2 SYDVKM. The CDR3 totals 15 residues. The CDR3 loop reads CASRVRHPVQDTQYF. The CDR3 DNA reads as TGTGCCAGCAGGGTAAGACATCCTGTGCAAGATACGCAGTATTTT.

This chain links TRBV7-8 with TRBJ1-2; maybe TRBD1 (6 bases). This CDR3 contains 16 residues. The germline gives CDR1 SGHVS, CDR2 FQNEAQ. The germline V and J ends were trimmed by 1 base and 5 bases, with 17 bases remaining between them. Written as DNA, the CDR3 is TGTGCCAGCAGCTTAGGGAACAGGGCGTTTGGGTATGGCTACACCTTC. It specifies CASSLGNRAFGYGYTF.

This sequence joins TRBV11-2 and TRBJ1-1; 9 bases are shared with TRBD1. This CDR3 comprises 17 residues. From germline, CDR1 is SGHAT and CDR2 FQNNGV. Trimming at V came to 5 bases and at J to 2 bases, leaving 12 bases not matched to a gene. CDR3 amino acids: CASSPLKRDRVNTEAFF. The CDR3 DNA follows: TGTGCCAGCAGCCCTCTAAAACGGGACAGGGTAAACACTGAAGCTTTCTTT. The full variable domain, its missing parts supplied by reference TRBV11-2 and TRBJ1-1, is EAGVAQSPRYKIIEKRQSVAFWCNPISGHATLYWYQQILGQGPKLLIQFQNNGVVDDSQLPKDRFSAERLKGVDSTLKIQPAKLEDSAVYLCASSPLKRDRVNTEAFFGQGTRLTVV.

The V and J genes are TRBV9 and TRBJ1-4, with TRBD1 matching over 9 bases. This CDR3 comprises 16 residues. The junction had 8 bases not matched to a gene; V was cut back by 0 bases and J by 8 bases. CDR1 is SGDLS and CDR2 is YYNGEE in the germline V gene. CDR3 region: CASSVGWTGVIEKLFF. CDR3 DNA: TGTGCCAGCAGCGTAGGGTGGACAGGGGTAATAGAAAAACTGTTTTTT.

The rearrangement joins TRBV28 to TRBJ1-5; D might be TRBD1 (5 bases). The CDR3 is 15 residues long. Germline CDR1 reads MDHEN; CDR2 reads SYDVKM. The V gene lost 5 bases and the J gene lost 5 bases, with 16 bases spanning the gap. CDR3 loop: CASSLRTPTHQPQHF. The DNA of the CDR3 is TGTGCCAGCAGTCTACGGACACCAACTCATCAGCCCCAGCATTTT. The whole variable domain, filled in from reference TRBV28 and TRBJ1-5, reads DVKVTQSSRYLVKRTGEKVFLECVQDMDHENMFWYRQDPGLGLRLIYFSYDVKMKEKGDIPEGYSVSREKKERFSLILESASTNQTSMYLCASSLRTPTHQPQHFGDGTRLSIL.

The chain employs TRBV5-5 and TRBJ1-4; D perhaps matches TRBD1 (6 bases). Germline assignment: CDR1 SGHKS and CDR2 YYEKEE (reference sequence). With 1 base removed from V and 8 bases from J, the gap between germline ends came to 21 bases. There are 17 residues in the CDR3. CDR3 nucleotide sequence: TGTGCCAGCAGCTTGACGAGGCTCAGGGGAGCCGGGGAAAAACTGTTTTTT. It yields the protein CASSLTRLRGAGEKLFF. Combining the CDR3 with reference TRBV5-5 and TRBJ1-4 gives the whole variable domain DAGVTQSPTHLIKTRGQQVTLRCSPISGHKSVSWYQQVLGQGPQFIFQYYEKEERGRGNFPDRFSARQFPNYSSELNVNALLLGDSALYLCASSLTRLRGAGEKLFFGSGTQLSVL.

The V and J genes are TRBV4-2 and TRBJ2-3, with a weak D call TRBD2 (5 bases). There are 14 residues in the CDR3. The ends were cut back, 1 base at V and 1 base at J, with 6 bases in the middle. Per germline, CDR1 LGHNA and CDR2 YNFKEQ. The CDR3 is CASSQVEGTDTQYF. CDR3 nucleotides: TGTGCCAGCAGCCAAGTGGAGGGCACAGATACGCAGTATTTT.

The rearrangement joins TRBV7-8 to TRBJ2-5; a possible D gene is TRBD1 (5 bases). Trimming took 4 bases from V and 0 from J, leaving 18 bases between them. CDR3 length equals 17 residues. Germline V lookup: CDR1 SGHVS, CDR2 FQNEAQ. DNA of the CDR3: TGTGCCAGCAGCTCTGGGCTGCAGGGTTGGAACCAAGAGACCCAGTACTTC. Translating gives CASSSGLQGWNQETQYF.

The V gene is TRBV19, the J gene TRBJ2-2, with TRBD2 as a possible D gene (5 bases). Trimming removed 4 bases from V and 6 bases from J, with 12 bases in between. The germline gives CDR1 LNHDA, CDR2 SQIVND (reference sequence). The CDR3 has 14 amino acids. The CDR3 spells CASSKLDGAGELFF. Here the CDR3 DNA reads TGTGCCAGTAGTAAACTAGACGGCGCCGGGGAGCTGTTTTTT.

In this sample, this clone turned up a few times. The chain links TRBV5-6 to TRBJ2-3; 11 bases match TRBD2. V dropped 4 bases and J dropped 0; count of bases not matched to a gene: 7. The CDR3 length is 17 residues. Per germline, CDR1 SGHDT and CDR2 YYEEEE. The DNA for the CDR3 is TGTGCCAGCAGCACAAGGACTAGCGGGCAAAGCACAGATACGCAGTATTTT. Amino acid sequence: CASSTRTSGQSTDTQYF.

This clone has a single count. The chain employs TRBV30 and TRBJ2-7; a possible D gene is TRBD1 (6 bases). The CDR3 runs 14 residues. Trimming shortened V by 3 bases and J by 4 bases, and 16 bases separated the two germline ends. The germline CDR1 and CDR2 sequences are GTSNPN and SVGIG (reference sequence). CDR3: CAWSAGRGGYEQYF. CDR3 DNA: TGTGCCTGGAGCGCTGGCAGGGGCGGGTACGAGCAGTACTTC.

The chain recombines TRBV28 with TRBJ2-3; 16 bases line up with TRBD2. Germline assignment: CDR1 MDHEN and CDR2 SYDVKM. Germline trimming cut 6 bases from V and 1 base from J; bases unmatched to any gene: 10. The length of the CDR3 is 19 residues. In nucleotides, the CDR3 is TGTGCCAGCAGCCCCTCGGGACTAGCGGGGGGGCTTGGCACAGATACGCAGTATTTT. Protein sequence: CASSPSGLAGGLGTDTQYF.

V is TRBV5-1 and J is TRBJ2-5; TRBD1 matches 7 bases. Germline CDR1 SGHRS, CDR2 YFSETQ. The CDR3 has 14 amino acids. The J segment lost 2 bases and the V segment lost 4 bases, leaving 5 bases of the junction unmatched. The CDR3: CASSGPGQQETQYF. DNA for the CDR3: TGCGCCAGCAGCGGCCCGGGACAGCAAGAGACCCAGTACTTC.

The genes are TRBV6-5 and TRBJ1-6; no reliable D call. Trimming removed 6 bases from V and 3 bases from J, with 12 bases in between. Per the germline V gene, CDR1 is MNHEY and CDR2 is SVGAGI. The CDR3 length is 15 residues. This CDR3 reads CASRVRSIYNSPLHF. In nucleotides, the CDR3 is TGTGCCAGCAGGGTGCGGTCCATCTATAATTCACCCCTCCACTTT.

In its sample, this clone was seen a few times. The chain has TRBV13 and TRBJ2-2; 12 nucleotides align to TRBD2. Germline CDR1 reads PRHDT; CDR2 reads FYEKMQ (reference sequence). The J segment lost 1 base and the V segment lost 1 base, leaving 1 base of the junction unmatched. This CDR3 region has 17 residues. The CDR3, as DNA: TGTGCCAGCAGCTTAGAGGGACTAGCGGGGAACACCGGGGAGCTGTTTTTT. Its translation is CASSLEGLAGNTGELFF.

The chain carries TRBV6-1 and TRBJ2-7, with a possible D match to TRBD2 (5 bases). The ends were cut back, 6 bases at V and 0 bases at J, with 9 bases in the middle. Germline V gene lookup returns CDR1 MNHNS and CDR2 SASEGT. The CDR3 spans 13 residues. The CDR3 nucleotides read TGTGCCAGCAGAGGACTGAGCTCCTACGAGCAGTACTTC. Translating it yields CASRGLSSYEQYF.

CDR3 nucleotide sequence: TGTGCCAGTAGTCTTGAGGGCGACACTGAAGCTTTCTTT. The encoded protein is CASSLEGDTEAFF. The V gene is TRBV19, the J gene TRBJ1-1; D remains ambiguous. CDR1 is LNHDA and CDR2 is SQIVND in the germline V gene (reference sequence). V lost 5 bases to trimming and J lost 3 bases, with 10 bases between them. The CDR3 is made up of 13 amino acids.

This chain uses TRBV5-1 with TRBJ1-1; D may be TRBD1 (5 bases). Trimming removed 0 bases at V and 3 bases at J, with 9 bases between. The CDR3 is 14 amino acids. In germline, CDR1 is SGHRS, CDR2 YFSETQ. This chain's CDR3 is CASSLGDWDTEAFF. As DNA, the CDR3 is TGCGCCAGCAGCTTGGGGGACTGGGACACTGAAGCTTTCTTT.

Concerning this clone itself: At one end, the junction sequence differs from germline, possibly due to a read error. The V call is TRBV5-1, the J call TRBJ2-1, with TRBD2 matching 9 bases. The CDR3 runs to 16 residues. From germline, CDR1 is SGHRS and CDR2 YFSETQ. The CDR3 nucleotides are TGCGCCAGCAGCTTATGGGCCGGGACTAGCTACAGTGAGCAGTTCTTC. It translates to CASSLWAGTSYSEQFF.

This clone was picked up a small number of times. The V and J genes are TRBV5-1 and TRBJ1-6; maybe TRBD1 (6 bases). V lost 3 bases and J 7 bases, leaving 11 bases between the germline ends. CDR3 length equals 14 residues. Germline CDR1 and CDR2: SGHRS and YFSETQ. CDR3 amino acids: CASSSQGGNSPLHF. DNA of the CDR3: TGCGCCAGCAGCTCGCAAGGGGGAAATTCACCCCTCCACTTT.

This clone showed up just a few times. J is TRBJ2-3 and V is TRBV27, with 8 bases aligning to TRBD2. Losses at the gene ends were 0 bases for V and 3 bases for J; bases not matched to a gene: 2. The CDR3 totals 15 residues. The germline gives CDR1 MNHEY, CDR2 SMNVEV (reference sequence). CDR3: CASSLSTSVTDTQYF. The CDR3 bases are TGTGCCAGCAGTTTATCGACTAGCGTGACAGATACGCAGTATTTT.

V is TRBV10-3 and J is TRBJ2-1; 10 nucleotides line up with TRBD1. The V gene's germline CDR1 is ENHRY and CDR2 SYGVKD. Trimming at V came to 6 bases and at J to 9 bases, leaving 8 bases not matched to a gene. The CDR3 extends over 14 amino acids. The CDR3 reads CAIRGDRGTLEQFF. CDR3 nucleotide sequence: TGTGCCATCAGAGGGGACAGGGGTACACTTGAGCAGTTCTTC.

In this sample, this clone turned up a few times. The chain employs TRBV9 and TRBJ2-3; TRBD2 matches 8 bases. Germline V CDR1 and CDR2: SGDLS, YYNGEE. V was pared by 0 bases and J by 0 bases, with 3 bases of the junction left unmatched. CDR3 length equals 16 residues. The CDR3 DNA reads as TGTGCCAGCAGCGTAGTCGGCGGGGGGAGCACAGATACGCAGTATTTT. Translating gives CASSVVGGGSTDTQYF.

The CDR3 spells CASRAQGVPGYEQYV. DNA of the CDR3: TGTGCCAGCAGAGCACAGGGGGTCCCTGGGTACGAGCAGTACGTC. The chain employs TRBV28 and TRBJ2-7; 8 positions agree with TRBD1. The CDR3 consists of 15 residues. V lost 6 bases to trimming and J lost 4 bases; unmatched junction nucleotides: 11. Germline loops: CDR1 MDHEN, CDR2 SYDVKM.